Following are 9 T cell receptor beta chains from one sample sequenced in a study of shared clonotypes between healthy human individuals. Assay used: immunoSEQ multiplex PCR; TCRdb lists only in-frame clones, some missing. The data hold approximately 720,000 clones, with approximately 79% observed a single time. Input material: memory CD4+ T cells sorted from blood. Subset here: CD45RA-negative fraction. These receptors all come from a woman aged 30 to 39 in good health.

The CDR3 loop reads CASSVGTSSTYEQYF. In DNA, the CDR3 is TGTGCCAGCAGCGTAGGGACTAGCAGTACCTACGAGCAGTACTTC. The rearrangement joins TRBV7-3 to TRBJ2-7; TRBD2 agrees at 9 bases. J was trimmed by 2 bases and V by 5 bases; bases with no gene match: 7. CDR1 SGHTA and CDR2 FQGTGA come from the germline V gene. The CDR3 extends over 15 amino acids. Full variable domain (missing parts from reference TRBV7-3 and TRBJ2-7): GAGVSQTPSNKVTEKGKYVELRCDPISGHTALYWYRQSLGQGPEFLIYFQGTGAADDSGLPNDRFFAVRPEGSVSTLKIQRTERGDSAVYLCASSVGTSSTYEQYFGPGTRLTVT.

The genes are TRBV5-6 and TRBJ1-1; D call uncertain. Germline V lookup: CDR1 SGHDT, CDR2 YYEEEE. Trimming removed 3 bases at V and 3 bases at J, with 9 bases between. The CDR3 length is 13 residues. CDR3 sequence: CASSSGAYTEAFF. CDR3 nucleotides: TGTGCCAGCAGCTCGGGAGCATACACTGAAGCTTTCTTT.

The chain is built from TRBV6-5 and TRBJ1-1; possible D gene TRBD1, 6 bases. Germline lookup yields CDR1 MNHEY and CDR2 SVGAGI. Trimming left V 4 bases short and J 4 bases short, with 13 bases between. The CDR3 has 14 amino acids. CDR3: CASSSLYRATEAFF. In nucleotides, the CDR3 is TGTGCCAGCAGTTCATTATACAGGGCCACTGAAGCTTTCTTT.

This clone has only one observation. The V call is TRBV28, the J call TRBJ2-3; D perhaps matches TRBD2 (6 bases). V lost 9 bases to trimming and J lost 2 bases, with 9 bases between them. Germline V CDR1 and CDR2: MDHEN, SYDVKM. The CDR3 length is 12 residues. The CDR3 DNA is TGTGCCAGTCGGGACTTCACAGATACGCAGTATTTT. This codes for CASRDFTDTQYF.

This chain links TRBV2 with TRBJ2-1; D possibly corresponds to TRBD1 (6 bases). CDR1 is SNHLY, CDR2 FYNNEI, per germline. The CDR3 is made up of 14 amino acids. Trimming removed 7 bases at V and 4 bases at J, with 14 bases between. Here the CDR3 DNA reads TGTGCCAGCATCGAGGGTCAGGGGTACAATGAGCAGTTCTTC. Residues: CASIEGQGYNEQFF.

This chain connects TRBV5-1 to TRBJ2-7, with D unresolved. Per germline, CDR1 SGHRS and CDR2 YFSETQ. Trimming took off 0 bases at V and 4 bases at J, with 11 bases between the two ends. This CDR3 is 14 amino acids long. CDR3 region: CASSLDQGHYEQYF. The CDR3 DNA is TGCGCCAGCAGCTTGGATCAAGGGCATTACGAGCAGTACTTC.

CDR3 sequence reads: CASSDHGTSAKRNEQFF. CDR3 DNA: TGCGCCAGCAGTGATCATGGGACTAGCGCTAAGCGGAATGAGCAGTTCTTC. This chain links TRBV10-2 with TRBJ2-1; 10 bases fit TRBD2. CDR1 and CDR2 from the germline V gene are WSHSY and SAAADI. V gave up 3 bases and J gave up 7 bases; unmatched junction bases: 12. The CDR3 loop spans 17 amino acids.

The sample holds a few counts of this clone. V gene TRBV25-1 combines with J gene TRBJ2-7; unclear D gene. The CDR3 contains 17 residues. Germline V gives CDR1 MGHDK, CDR2 SYGVNS. Trimming left V 1 base short and J 2 bases short, with 18 bases between. The CDR3, as DNA: TGTGCCAGCAGTGAATCTAGTAGTATCGGGCCAGCCTACGAGCAGTACTTC. Translation gives CASSESSSIGPAYEQYF.

This clone is a singleton in its sample. J is TRBJ2-7 and V is TRBV6-5; 9 bases line up with TRBD1. Germline V gene data show CDR1 as MNHEY and CDR2 as SVGAGI. V lost 10 bases to trimming and J lost 4 bases; unmatched junction nucleotides: 11. CDR3 length: 14 amino acids. The CDR3 is CATSINRGPYEQYF. In DNA, the CDR3 is TGTGCCACCTCAATCAACAGGGGGCCTTACGAGCAGTACTTC.